This T cell receptor beta chain was identified in a study of shared clonotypes between healthy human individuals. This CDR3 has 17 amino acids. V was pared by 5 bases and J by 4 bases, with 20 bases between. CDR1 is LNHDA, CDR2 SQIVND, per germline (reference sequence). TCRdb's copy holds only in-frame clones and misses some; the assay was immunoSEQ multiplex PCR. The sample lists hundreds of thousands of clones; 70% to 80% were seen once. The receptor was derived from a woman aged 40 to 50 in good health. Some clones in this sample may be carry-over from other donors' samples. The V call is TRBV19, the J call TRBJ2-2; D might be TRBD2 (6 bases). Material: PBMCs. CDR3 sequence (DNA): TGTGCCAGTAGTGACCCACCCGGGGAGGTCGGCACCGGGGAGCTGTTTTTT. Amino acids: CASSDPPGEVGTGELFF.